This entry describes one T cell receptor (beta chain). The sample comes from a study of blood T cell repertoires in COVID-19. Libraries were prepared by immunoSEQ multiplex PCR; TCRdb keeps only in-frame clonotypes and omits some of them. Counted here are about 280,000 clones, over 75% occurring once; the ten biggest clones make up 5.1%. Sequenced: peripheral blood. This receptor was identified in a man in his fifties with active or convalescent COVID-19.

CDR3 coding DNA: TGTGCCAGCAGCCAAGGTTCCAGCGGGAGGTCCTACGAGCAGTACTTC. It codes for CASSQGSSGRSYEQYF. The chain carries TRBV4-2 and TRBJ2-7; 9 bases map to TRBD2. CDR1 is LGHNA, CDR2 YNFKEQ, per germline. V shed 1 base, J shed 1 base, and the junction held 5 bases outside the gene matches. This CDR3 is 16 amino acids long.